The subject of this entry is one T cell receptor (beta chain). This record comes from a study of blood T cell repertoires in COVID-19. The overall study: Specimens from acute and convalescent COVID-19 originated in the United States, Italy and Spain. T cells, B-cell-depleted T cells, or PBMCs supplied cDNA or gDNA.

In the study's own analysis: Reference gene primer amplification gave estimated nucleated cell counts. Profiling relied on immunoSEQ multiplex PCR, and the TCRdb table lists in-frame clones only, not all of them. Clonal size and the V and J genes are those of that table, whereas D and trimming came from the DNA. The sample holds roughly 56,000 clones, around 90% seen once. Specimen: peripheral blood. This receptor was identified in a man aged 50-60 years with active COVID-19.

The CDR3: CASSSIAGVLNEQFF. The CDR3 nucleotides are TGTGCCAGCAGCTCTATAGCGGGGGTCCTCAATGAGCAGTTCTTC. The rearrangement links TRBV7-2 to TRBJ2-1; 9 bases align to TRBD2. The length of the CDR3 is 15 residues. Germline trimming cut 4 bases from V and 6 bases from J; bases unmatched to any gene: 7. Germline V gene sequence: CDR1 SGHTA, CDR2 FQGNSA.